The entry that follows covers one T cell receptor (beta chain) sequence. The data were taken from a study of OX40 agonist ivuxolimab in advanced cancers. For the study at large: Hepatocellular carcinoma, melanoma, renal cell or head and neck cancer occurred in dose-escalation patients. In three patients, partial responses were observed, one with hepatocellular carcinoma and two with cutaneous melanoma.

Data came from immunoSEQ multiplex PCR; TCRdb stores just in-frame clones and leaves some out. The table lists tens of thousands of clones, roughly 86% of them singletons. The CDR3 runs to 16 residues. Germline assignment: CDR1 LGHNT and CDR2 FRNRAP. The V and J ends lost 3 bases and 4 bases, in that order; junction bases with no gene match: 8. The receptor was derived from an adult with an advanced solid tumor such as melanoma, head and neck, liver or kidney cancer. The specimen comprised CD4+ or CD8+ T cells sorted from blood, sampled in a trial of the OX40 agonist ivuxolimab. This rearrangement joins TRBV12-5 to TRBJ2-3; TRBD1 matches 9 bases. The CDR3 DNA reads as TGTGCTAGTGGTTTCGGAGACAGGGGGTGGGCAGATACGCAGTATTTT. Translation gives CASGFGDRGWADTQYF.